Below are 13 T cell receptor beta chains sequenced from a single sample in a study of blood T cell repertoires in COVID-19. TCRdb keeps only in-frame clones here, not all; method: immunoSEQ multiplex PCR. In the table there are 50,000 to 55,000 clones, almost 85% of which are singletons. The sequenced material came from peripheral blood. The receptors here all came from a human donor in a cohort sampled during active COVID-19.

The chain recombines TRBV6-5 with TRBJ1-4; D is ambiguous. Germline V CDR1 and CDR2: MNHEY, SVGAGI. The CDR3 consists of 13 residues. Deletions cut 4 bases from V and 4 bases from J, with 7 bases between. The CDR3 DNA reads as TGTGCCAGCAGTTCACCCAGTAATGAAAAACTGTTTTTT. Amino acid sequence: CASSSPSNEKLFF.

The sample holds a few counts of this clone. The rearrangement joins TRBV7-2 to TRBJ1-5; D call uncertain. This CDR3 is 12 amino acids long. V was pared by 5 bases and J by 11 bases, with 13 bases between. Germline assignment: CDR1 SGHTA and CDR2 FQGNSA. CDR3 sequence (DNA): TGTGCCAGCAGCCCGAGCGGCGGGGCCCAGCATTTT. Amino acids: CASSPSGGAQHF.

The chain is built from TRBV6-5 and TRBJ2-7; TRBD2 matches 11 bases. V shed 6 bases and J 2 bases; nucleotides not matched to a gene: 6. Germline V gives CDR1 MNHEY, CDR2 SVGAGI. CDR3 length: 15 residues. CDR3 sequence: CASSRLAGTTYEQYF. CDR3 DNA: TGTGCCAGCAGCCGACTAGCGGGGACTACCTACGAGCAGTACTTC.

This chain connects TRBV6-6 to TRBJ2-4, with a tentative D call TRBD1 (5 bases). The V end lost 5 bases, the J end lost 6 bases, and 11 bases lay between the germline ends. Germline V gene lookup returns CDR1 MNHNY and CDR2 SVGAGI (reference sequence). The CDR3 loop spans 13 amino acids. The CDR3 spells CASSVGVPNIQYF. CDR3 nucleotides: TGTGCCAGCAGTGTAGGGGTCCCAAACATTCAGTACTTC.

This rearrangement joins TRBV6-5 to TRBJ1-2; D is unclear. The CDR3 runs to 13 residues. The V and J ends lost 10 bases and 4 bases respectively, with 16 bases between them. Germline V gene data show CDR1 as MNHEY and CDR2 as SVGAGI. DNA for the CDR3: TGTGCCACCCGGACTTCCTCGGGCTATGGCTACACCTTC. Amino acid sequence: CATRTSSGYGYTF.

This clone was seen only once. The CDR3 DNA is TGTGCCAGCTCCACCACTGGTCGTGATGAAAAACTGTTTTTT. Protein: CASSTTGRDEKLFF. The chain recombines TRBV18 with TRBJ1-4; D gene unclear. This CDR3 is 14 amino acids long. CDR1 KGHSH and CDR2 LQKENI come from the germline V gene. The V end was cut by 6 bases, the J end by 6 bases, with 14 bases between.

This chain uses TRBV5-4 with TRBJ1-3; D might be TRBD1 (5 bases). The CDR3 extends over 16 amino acids. Looked up from germline, CDR1 is SGHNT and CDR2 is YYREEE (reference sequence). V lost 4 bases, J lost 6 bases, and 20 bases lay in between. The CDR3 spells CASSPGGWAGENTIYF. The CDR3 DNA follows: TGTGCCAGCAGCCCTGGGGGGTGGGCCGGCGAAAACACCATATATTTT.

Many counts were recorded for this clone. CDR3 DNA: TGTGCCAGCAGTGAAACTAGAGTTGGAGGGGCCCTGGGGGTTTCACCCCTCCACTTT. Protein: CASSETRVGGALGVSPLHF. The chain is built from TRBV6-1 and TRBJ1-6; TRBD1 is a possible D gene (5 bases). Germline V CDR1 and CDR2: MNHNS, SASEGT. The CDR3 extends over 19 amino acids. The germline V and J ends were trimmed by 2 bases and 9 bases, with 26 bases remaining between them.

This chain's CDR3 is CASSPQKEGPYYGYTF. As DNA, the CDR3 is TGTGCCAGCAGCCCACAGAAAGAGGGCCCTTACTATGGCTACACCTTC. This rearrangement joins TRBV7-9 to TRBJ1-2; D gene ambiguous. V was pared by 5 bases and J by 3 bases, with 19 bases between. The CDR3 contains 16 residues. Germline assignment: CDR1 SEHNR and CDR2 FQNEAQ (reference sequence).

The chain carries TRBV28 and TRBJ2-2; maybe TRBD2 (5 bases). CDR1 and CDR2 from the germline V gene are MDHEN and SYDVKM. This CDR3 contains 17 residues. Trimming left V 6 bases short and J 6 bases short, with 23 bases between. CDR3 sequence reads: CASSPARASRSAGELFF. CDR3 bases: TGTGCCAGCAGCCCGGCGAGGGCTAGCCGTTCAGCCGGGGAGCTGTTTTTT.

This clone has just one count. The genes are TRBV11-3 and TRBJ2-1; TRBD1 aligns across 7 bases. V was pared by 5 bases and J by 1 base, with 5 bases of the junction left unmatched. Per the germline V gene, CDR1 is SGHNT and CDR2 is YENEEA. This CDR3 region has 15 residues. CDR3 nucleotides: TGTGCCAGCAGCCCCGCCAGGGGGTCCTACAATGAGCAGTTCTTC. It specifies CASSPARGSYNEQFF.

The chain is built from TRBV11-2 and TRBJ1-6; maybe TRBD1 (6 bases). CDR1 is SGHAT, CDR2 FQNNGV, per germline. V gave up 4 bases and J gave up 8 bases, with 15 bases separating them. The CDR3 loop spans 15 amino acids. CDR3 sequence: CASSWTGTLDSPLHF. In DNA form, the CDR3 reads TGTGCCAGCAGCTGGACCGGGACACTGGATTCACCCCTCCACTTT.

This sequence joins TRBV2 and TRBJ2-1; a possible D gene is TRBD1 (6 bases). This CDR3 comprises 13 residues. V lost 7 bases, J lost 9 bases, and 16 bases lay in between. Germline-derived CDR1 and CDR2 are SNHLY and FYNNEI. The chain's CDR3 is CASNTQGTAEQFF. The CDR3 DNA reads as TGTGCCAGCAATACCCAGGGGACCGCTGAGCAGTTCTTC.